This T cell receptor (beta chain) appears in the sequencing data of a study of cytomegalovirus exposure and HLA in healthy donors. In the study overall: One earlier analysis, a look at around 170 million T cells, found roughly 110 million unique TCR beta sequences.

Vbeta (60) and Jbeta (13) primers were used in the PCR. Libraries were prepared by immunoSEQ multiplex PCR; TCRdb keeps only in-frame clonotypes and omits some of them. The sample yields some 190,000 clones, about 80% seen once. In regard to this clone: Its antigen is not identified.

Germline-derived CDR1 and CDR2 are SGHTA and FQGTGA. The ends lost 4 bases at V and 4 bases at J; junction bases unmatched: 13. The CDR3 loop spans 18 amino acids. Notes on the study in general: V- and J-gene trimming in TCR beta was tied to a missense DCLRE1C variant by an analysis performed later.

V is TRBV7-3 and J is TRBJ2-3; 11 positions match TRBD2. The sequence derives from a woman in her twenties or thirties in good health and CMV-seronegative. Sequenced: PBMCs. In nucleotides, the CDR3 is TGTGCCAGCAGCTCTCCCCGCGGGACTAGCGGCGGATCAGATACGCAGTATTTT. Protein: CASSSPRGTSGGSDTQYF.